The clone carrying this T cell receptor (beta chain) has a count of ten or more. The antigen remains undetermined. The CDR3 has 16 amino acids. CDR1 MNHNS and CDR2 SASEGT come from the germline V gene. The V gene end was trimmed by 6 bases and the J gene end by 3 bases; junction bases not matched to a gene: 6. This entry is derived from a study of identical twins. TCRdb ran MiXCR on the 5' RACE reads and lists one entry per CDR3 protein. The data contain just under 650,000 distinct CDR3 sequences, just over 7% of them seen just once; the ten biggest clones take up less than 2%. General study findings and limits: Modelling underestimated the level of out-of-frame TCR alpha sharing observed in monozygotic twins.

These data also formed part of another study, on yellow fever vaccine responses in identical twins.

This receptor was obtained from a woman under 30 in good health. Sequencing was carried out using PBMCs. The V call is TRBV6-1, the J call TRBJ2-1; 12 bases are shared with TRBD2. The CDR3 region has the DNA TGTGCCAGCAGGCTGGTACTAGCGGGAGGCTACAATGAGCAGTTCTTC. Encoded protein: CASRLVLAGGYNEQFF.